Listed below are T cell receptor beta chains from one sample, sequenced in a study of follicular helper T cells after annual influenza vaccination. The method was immunoSEQ multiplex PCR; TCRdb's version includes in-frame clones alone and lacks a portion of them. Of roughly 800 clones listed, around 81% are singletons. Sequences were derived from CXCR5+ CD38+ circulating T follicular helper cells from blood, sampled 7 days after influenza vaccination. The receptors here all came from an adult who received the influenza vaccine. CDR3s include the opening cysteine and the closing phenylalanine or tryptophan. D genes are given only for firm matches.

d_gene	v_gene	j_gene	CDR3nt	CDR3aa
-	TRBV10-2	TRBJ1-6	TGCGCCAGCAGTGAAACTTGGGATTCACCCCTCCACTTT	CASSETWDSPLHF
TRBD1	TRBV19	TRBJ1-1	TGTGCCAGTAGGTTACAGGGGTGGAACACTGAAGCTTTCTTT	CASRLQGWNTEAFF
-	TRBV4-3	TRBJ2-1	TGCGCCAGCAGCCCTTCTCCCGCCTACAATGAGCAGTTCTTC	CASSPSPAYNEQFF
-	TRBV29-1	TRBJ1-2	TGCAGCGTGACGGGAGCGGGACGGGCCCCCCTGCTCTACACCTTC	CSVTGAGRAPLLYTF